The T cell receptor beta chain described here comes from a study of shared T cell receptors in the human thymus (dated by TCRdb to the early 2020s). About the study as a whole: The study examined how self-reactive, shared T-cell receptor alpha chains are generated in the human thymus.

The CDR3, cysteine through phenylalanine, is 12 amino acids long. The DNA shown is the 36-base CDR3, in frame from base 1. The germline V gene (reference sequence) supplies CDR1 PRHDT and CDR2 FYEKMQ. The trim is 4 bases for V and 1 base for J, with a gap of 4 bases between the germline ends. Note on this clone: What this receptor recognizes is not known. No much larger clone exists at a distance of one base, and base qualities are not known.

Libraries were prepared through the immunoSEQ multiplex PCR assay. The clones in this table, taken by TCRdb from immuneACCESS, are in-frame only. Not every clone is retained; where verified, under half of the shortfall comes from an unresolved V gene, and the cause of the rest is unknown. Present in this sample are some 700,000 clones, 70% to 90% of which were seen just once. Of the sample, under 0.012% falls within the top ten clones. This same sample was also taken into another study, of human thymus T cells. The second source states: Donors were immunologically healthy infants undergoing open corrective cardiac surgery for congenital heart defects in Finland. Thymus tissue was collected as surgical resects that were removed during corrective cardiac surgery. Biased V and J gene segment usage appeared to be present in both thymic and peripheral blood repertoires. The related research reported highly overlapping thymic TCR repertoires among unrelated individuals. The study used 7 to 9 infant thymus samples plus four related peripheral blood samples to characterize TCR alpha and beta repertoires. Donor ages ranged from about 6 to 244 days, and the cohort comprised about six male and a couple of female infants. After being mechanically released from the tissue, thymocytes were kept at -70 degrees C in pellets of about 8.5-30 million cells. Genomic DNA was extracted from frozen cell pellets with a QIAsymphony instrument. Using the immunoSEQ multiplex PCR assay, the TCRB and TCRAD loci were amplified from a standardized quantity of quality-controlled genomic DNA. The V(D)J region was spanned by amplicons of a length sufficient to cover the CDR3 and to identify V and J genes. Amplicon sequencing was performed on an Illumina platform through the commercial immunoSEQ service. Primer bias and sequencing errors were corrected as previously described, and TCRAD and TCRB definitions were based on the IMGT database. The repertoires were analysed using immunoSEQ Analyzer 3.0 and VDJTools for basic statistics, V/J segment usage, diversity estimates, rarefaction and pairwise overlap. To estimate diversity, the Chao1, ChaoE, Efron-Thisted, Shannon and inverse Simpson indices were applied, and diversity was also estimated on datasets down-sampled to the smallest sample. Repertoire overlap was assessed by strict matching of CDR3 nucleotide sequence, V gene and J gene, and clustering was done by Jaccard-based multidimensional scaling. On average, roughly 740,000 unique TCRB clonotypes were obtained from thymus samples, compared with about 84,000 from blood samples.

Here the chain combines TRBV13 and TRBJ1-1, with the D gene not clear enough to name. The sequenced sample was thymocytes. The receptor was derived from a girl less than two years old with a congenital heart defect. Donor details come from another sample of the same person, matched by shared clones. The bases are TGTGCCAGCAGCTCCGGGAACACTGAAGCTTTCTTT. The encoded protein is CASSSGNTEAFF.